This T cell receptor (beta chain) was documented in a study of cytotoxic CD8 clonotypes in ibrutinib-treated CLL. To note about this clone: Its antigen is currently unknown.

Clones were read by immunoSEQ multiplex PCR, and TCRdb kept only the in-frame ones, dropping some. The sample carries about 140,000 clones, roughly 90% recorded once. General study results and limits: With treatment, public clonotypes, which were uncommon, either contracted or remained stable.

Germline V lookup: CDR1 SGHVS, CDR2 FNYEAQ. Trimming shortened V by 5 bases and J by 2 bases, and 18 bases separated the two germline ends. The CDR3 is made up of 17 amino acids. The sequence derives from a human donor with chronic lymphocytic leukemia. The specimen comprised PBMCs, sampled after 12 months of ibrutinib treatment. The V call is TRBV7-6, the J call TRBJ1-4, with D unclear. CDR3 DNA sequence: TGTGCCAGCAGCCCCCGTTACCAGACATCCACTAATGAAAAACTGTTTTTT. Encoded protein: CASSPRYQTSTNEKLFF.